In its sample, the clone carrying this T cell receptor (beta chain) was seen a few times. The antigen remains unidentified. Reverse transcription of all isolated RNA meant that expressed TCRB transcripts were sequenced. Produced via immunoSEQ multiplex PCR; TCRdb's table is partial and in-frame only. Of about 160,000 clones listed, approximately 9.9% were seen once; the top ten hold 2% to 3%. The entry originates in a study of beta chain features in type 1 diabetes. Study results and limitations: VDJ junctions from patients with type 1 diabetes contained fewer insertions and more deletions.

Germline V lookup: CDR1 SGHNT, CDR2 YYREEE (reference sequence). The CDR3 is 13 amino acids. Trimming pared 3 bases from V and 6 bases from J, leaving 11 bases between. The gene calls are TRBV5-4 and TRBJ2-3, with TRBD1 as a possible D gene (5 bases). Sequenced: central memory CD4+ T cells from blood. The receptor was derived from a woman between 18 and 30 years old in good health. DNA for the CDR3: TGTGCCAGCAGCTCGACAGAGAGGGATACGCAGTATTTT. This codes for CASSSTERDTQYF.